These 18 T cell receptor beta chains originate from one sample sequenced in a study of early T cells in non-severe SARS-CoV-2 infection. In TCRdb, the 5' RACE reads were re-called with MiXCR into one record per CDR3 protein. This sample has more than 25,000 distinct CDR3 sequences, with about 2.9% found just once. Sequenced material: whole blood. The receptors originated from an adult who was a healthcare worker with PCR-confirmed SARS-CoV-2 infection or an uninfected control (not recorded which).

This clonotype was recorded many times. The chain has TRBV7-7 and TRBJ2-5; 8 bases fit TRBD1. The CDR3 sequence is 13 residues long. V was pared by 5 bases and J by 4 bases, with 3 bases of the junction left unmatched. Germline values: CDR1 SSHAT, CDR2 FNYEAQ (reference sequence). The CDR3 protein is CASSADRGETQYF. The CDR3 DNA is TGTGCCAGCAGCGCAGACAGGGGAGAGACCCAGTACTTC.

This clonotype was observed a handful of times. V and J are TRBV29-1 and TRBJ2-7; possible D gene TRBD2, 5 bases. The length of the CDR3 is 14 residues. V gave up 0 bases and J gave up 4 bases, with 13 bases separating them. CDR1 is SQVTM, CDR2 ANQGSEA, per germline. The CDR3 sequence: CSVEDQGLFYEQYV. DNA of the CDR3: TGCAGCGTTGAAGATCAAGGACTTTTTTACGAGCAGTACGTC.

This clonotype was detected many times. This chain joins TRBV15 and TRBJ1-5; 9 nucleotides line up with TRBD1. The CDR3 is 19 amino acids. In germline, CDR1 is LNHNV, CDR2 YYDKDF (reference sequence). V dropped 0 bases and J dropped 2; count of bases not matched to a gene: 11. The CDR3 DNA reads as TGTGCCACCAGCAGAGATCTTAGGGGACAGGGAGGAGGCAATCAGCCCCAGCATTTT. Its protein product is CATSRDLRGQGGGNQPQHF.

This clonotype was seen a few times. The rearrangement links TRBV12-3 or TRBV12-4 to TRBJ1-2, with D possibly being TRBD1 (6 bases). This CDR3 region has 14 residues. Trimming cost V 6 bases and J 4 bases, with 15 bases left between them. For the CDR3, the DNA is TGTGCCAGCAGCCCTCGGGGGGCCGTCTATGGCTACACCTTC. This encodes CASSPRGAVYGYTF.

At least ten counts were recorded for this clonotype. This chain links TRBV6-2 or TRBV6-3 with TRBJ1-1; the D is unclear. This CDR3 has 12 amino acids. CDR1 is MNHEY and CDR2 is SVGEGT in the germline V gene. Trimming shortened V by 0 bases and J by 8 bases, and 7 bases separated the two germline ends. This chain's CDR3 is CASSYSGSEAFF. The CDR3 DNA sequence: TGTGCCAGCAGTTACTCAGGCTCCGAAGCTTTCTTT.

This clonotype appeared many times. V and J are TRBV2 and TRBJ1-1; tentatively, D is TRBD1 (6 bases). V shed 4 bases and J shed 1 base, with 7 bases lying between them. Germline CDR1 reads SNHLY; CDR2 reads FYNNEI. The CDR3 contains 13 residues. The CDR3 is CASSGGQNTEAFF. For the CDR3, the DNA is TGTGCCAGCAGTGGGGGACAGAACACTGAAGCTTTCTTT. Together with reference TRBV2 and TRBJ1-1, the CDR3 gives the full variable domain: EPEVTQTPSHQVTQMGQEVILRCVPISNHLYFYWYRQILGQKVEFLVSFYNNEISEKSEIFDDQFSVERPDGSNFTLKIRSTKLEDSAMYFCASSGGQNTEAFFGQGTRLTVV.

This clonotype was counted many times. The V gene is TRBV7-8, the J gene TRBJ2-2, with no clear D. This CDR3 has 16 amino acids. In germline, CDR1 is SGHVS, CDR2 FQNEAQ. V dropped 1 base and J dropped 0 bases, with 9 bases sitting between them. As DNA, the CDR3 is TGTGCCAGCAGCTTAGTCTTGGGGTCGAACACCGGGGAGCTGTTTTTT. Translating gives CASSLVLGSNTGELFF.

This clonotype was recorded many times. The chain combines TRBV24-1 with TRBJ2-1, with D unclear. The CDR3 consists of 15 residues. V lost 0 bases, J lost 5 bases, and 10 bases lay in between. Germline CDR1 KGHDR, CDR2 SFDVKD. CDR3 DNA sequence: TGTGCCACCAGTGATTTGCTTGGCCAGGACAATGAGCAGTTCTTC. Encoded protein: CATSDLLGQDNEQFF.

This clonotype was recorded many times. The gene calls are TRBV7-3 and TRBJ2-1; D is possibly TRBD1 (6 bases). The germline V gene encodes CDR1 SGHTA and CDR2 FQGTGA. V lost 1 base, J lost 2 bases, and 9 bases lay in between. The CDR3 is 15 residues long. CDR3 region: CASSLRQETYNEQFF. CDR3 sequence (DNA): TGTGCCAGCAGCTTAAGACAGGAGACCTACAATGAGCAGTTCTTC.

Ten or more counts support this clonotype. The CDR3 coding sequence is TGTGCCAGCAATACAGGACAAGCCAACGTCCTGACTTTC. It translates to CASNTGQANVLTF. This rearrangement joins TRBV2 to TRBJ2-6; possibly TRBD1 for D (5 bases). V was trimmed by 7 bases and J by 7 bases, leaving 11 bases between them. The CDR3 spans 13 residues. Germline values: CDR1 SNHLY, CDR2 FYNNEI.

This clonotype has ten or more counts. The V gene is TRBV10-1, the J gene TRBJ1-1; TRBD1 might be the D (5 bases). CDR3 length: 12 amino acids. V was cut by 3 bases and J by 6 bases, with 8 bases left in between. Looked up from germline, CDR1 is WNHNN and CDR2 is SYGVQD (reference sequence). CDR3 protein: CASSDRAAEAFF. The DNA of the CDR3 is TGCGCCAGCAGTGACAGGGCCGCTGAAGCTTTCTTT.

This clonotype has at least ten counts. The chain is built from TRBV19 and TRBJ2-2; the match to TRBD1 covers 9 bases. Germline V gene sequence: CDR1 LNHDA, CDR2 SQIVND (reference sequence). This CDR3 is 17 amino acids long. V shed 5 bases, J shed 1 base, and the junction held 8 bases outside the gene matches. The CDR3 DNA is TGTGCCAGTAGTCCGCGCACGGGACAGGGGAACACCGGGGAGCTGTTTTTT. Amino acids: CASSPRTGQGNTGELFF. The full variable domain, with the rest looked up from reference TRBV19 and TRBJ2-2, is DGGITQSPKYLFRKEGQNVTLSCEQNLNHDAMYWYRQDPGQGLRLIYYSQIVNDFQKGDIAEGYSVSREKKESFPLTVTSAQKNPTAFYLCASSPRTGQGNTGELFFGEGSRLTVL.

This clonotype was observed many times. V and J are TRBV19 and TRBJ1-2, with TRBD1 matching over 12 bases. The CDR3 is 14 residues long. V dropped 6 bases and J dropped 8; count of bases not matched to a gene: 7. Germline values: CDR1 LNHDA, CDR2 SQIVND (reference sequence). CDR3 DNA: TGTGCCAGTAGATTGGGACAGGGGGCAAGAGGCTACACCTTC. This gives the protein CASRLGQGARGYTF.

This clonotype was seen repeatedly, ten times or more. The rearrangement joins TRBV30 to TRBJ2-5; the D gene could be TRBD1 or TRBD2 (6 bases each). The germline V and J ends were trimmed by 8 bases and 7 bases, with 23 bases remaining between them. There are 14 residues in the CDR3. CDR1 is GTSNPN, CDR2 SVGIG, per germline (reference sequence). The CDR3 region is CAGETGTKGGTQYF. The CDR3 nucleotides read TGTGCCGGAGAAACCGGGACAAAGGGGGGGACCCAGTACTTC.

This clonotype was seen repeatedly, ten times or more. The rearrangement uses TRBV27 and TRBJ2-4, with 10 bases fitting TRBD2. This CDR3 spans 18 amino acids. Per germline, CDR1 MNHEY and CDR2 SMNVEV (reference sequence). V shed 5 bases, J shed 0 bases, and the junction held 10 bases outside the gene matches. Here the CDR3 reads CASSRTSGQRGAKNIQYF. As DNA, the CDR3 is TGTGCCAGCAGTCGGACTAGCGGACAACGGGGAGCCAAAAACATTCAGTACTTC.

In its sample, this clonotype was seen many times. The rearrangement links TRBV9 to TRBJ1-2; 9 nucleotides line up with TRBD1. The CDR3 sequence is 12 residues long. V lost 6 bases and J lost 8; bases outside the gene matches: 5. Germline V gene data show CDR1 as SGDLS and CDR2 as YYNGEE. CDR3 bases: TGTGCCAGCATCGGACAGGGGATGGGCTACACCTTC. It encodes CASIGQGMGYTF.

CDR3 DNA sequence: TGTGCCAGCAGCTTGGATCTACAGGATACGCAGTATTTT. Its translation is CASSLDLQDTQYF. This sequence joins TRBV7-8 and TRBJ2-3; D is unresolved. V dropped 3 bases and J dropped 6 bases, with 10 bases sitting between them. Germline V gene sequence: CDR1 SGHVS, CDR2 FQNEAQ. This CDR3 is 13 amino acids long.

This clonotype showed up just a few times. The chain employs TRBV4-1 and TRBJ1-3; possible D gene TRBD1, 6 bases. V gave up 0 bases and J gave up 2 bases, with 8 bases separating them. This CDR3 comprises 15 residues. Looked up from germline, CDR1 is MGHRA and CDR2 is YSYEKL. DNA of the CDR3: TGCGCCAGCAGCCAAGACCAGGGGCCTGGAAACACCATATATTTT. It is translated as CASSQDQGPGNTIYF.